Sequencing of this T cell receptor beta chain was carried out in a study of blood T cell repertoires in COVID-19. Study-wide background: Acute and convalescent COVID-19 specimens originated in the United States, Italy and Spain. Nucleic acid was either cDNA or gDNA, and it came from T cells, B-cell-depleted T cells, or PBMCs.

In germline, CDR1 is MGHRA, CDR2 YSYEKL. V shed 4 bases and J shed 5 bases, with 10 bases lying between them. The CDR3 contains 13 residues. Original processing methods: Amplified reference gene primers provided the basis for estimating nucleated cell counts. Data came from immunoSEQ multiplex PCR; TCRdb stores just in-frame clones and leaves some out. V, J and clone size were drawn from that table, and D and trimming were deduced from the DNA. The table records about 210,000 clones, 75% to 85% of them present only once. The sequence was collected from a man in his fifties with COVID-19, enrolled during active disease. The chain recombines TRBV4-1 with TRBJ2-3; D is possibly TRBD2 (7 bases). The sequencing sample was made of peripheral blood. Here the CDR3 reads CASSPGGGDTQYF. Here the CDR3 DNA reads TGCGCCAGCAGCCCGGGGGGCGGAGATACGCAGTATTTT.